The 29 T cell receptor beta chains given below trace back to one sample, sequenced in a study of early T cells in non-severe SARS-CoV-2 infection. TCRdb reprocessed the 5' RACE reads with MiXCR, giving one entry per CDR3 protein. Here the sample spans 85,000 to 95,000 distinct CDR3 sequences, over 12% being singletons. What was sequenced was whole blood. The source is an adult who was a healthcare worker with PCR-confirmed SARS-CoV-2 infection or an uninfected control (not recorded which).

The genes are TRBV27 and TRBJ1-2; TRBD1 matches 8 bases. Germline trimming cut 0 bases from V and 8 bases from J; bases unmatched to any gene: 5. The germline CDR1 and CDR2 sequences are MNHEY and SMNVEV (reference sequence). The CDR3 length is 14 residues. The CDR3 DNA follows: TGTGCCAGCAGTTTATCGACACAGGGGGGCGGCTACACCTTC. Translation: CASSLSTQGGGYTF.

This clonotype was recorded a few times. The chain joins TRBV2 to TRBJ1-1; maybe TRBD1 (5 bases). V gave up 6 bases and J gave up 11 bases, with 13 bases separating them. The CDR3 spans 11 residues. CDR1 is SNHLY, CDR2 FYNNEI, per germline. The CDR3 here is CASRDPGPAFF. The CDR3 nucleotides read TGTGCCAGCAGAGACCCAGGGCCCGCTTTCTTT.

The sample holds a few counts of this clonotype. The chain uses TRBV29-1 and TRBJ1-5; 7 nucleotides line up with TRBD1. The CDR3 is 17 residues long. The germline gives CDR1 SQVTM, CDR2 ANQGSEA. V was pared by 6 bases and J by 0 bases, with 14 bases of the junction left unmatched. The CDR3: CSVTPSGTANSNQPQHF. The CDR3 region has the DNA TGCAGCGTCACTCCCTCCGGGACAGCAAATAGCAATCAGCCCCAGCATTTT. The variable domain in full, completed from reference TRBV29-1 and TRBJ1-5, reads SAVISQKPSRDICQRGTSLTIQCQVDSQVTMMFWYRQQPGQSLTLIATANQGSEATYESGFVIDKFPISRPNLTFSTLTVSNMSPEDSSIYLCSVTPSGTANSNQPQHFGDGTRLSIL.

This clonotype was observed many times. V gene TRBV30 combines with J gene TRBJ1-2; D possibly corresponds to TRBD1 (5 bases). Germline V CDR1 and CDR2: GTSNPN, SVGIG (reference sequence). Trimming took 8 bases from V and 1 from J, leaving 11 bases between them. The CDR3 is 12 amino acids. The chain's CDR3 is CALTGGNYGYTF. CDR3 nucleotides: TGTGCCCTCACGGGGGGTAACTATGGCTACACCTTC.

In this sample, this clonotype turned up many times. The V gene is TRBV12-3 or TRBV12-4, the J gene TRBJ2-6; TRBD2 might be the D (5 bases). This CDR3 region has 16 residues. Trimming took 6 bases from V and 1 from J, leaving 13 bases between them. This CDR3 is CASRPERGSGANVLTF. The CDR3 bases are TGTGCCAGCAGGCCAGAACGGGGATCTGGGGCCAACGTCCTGACTTTC.

The CDR3 DNA is TGTGCCAGCAGAGCCGGGGGAACCGAGCAGTACGTC. Protein sequence: CASRAGGTEQYV. The chain carries TRBV6-6 and TRBJ2-7; D may be TRBD2 (6 bases). The germline V gene has CDR1 MNHNY and CDR2 SVGAGI (reference sequence). The CDR3 consists of 12 residues. The V end lost 6 bases, the J end lost 6 bases, and 12 bases lay between the germline ends.

V and J are TRBV6-2 or TRBV6-3 and TRBJ1-5; 7 bases line up with TRBD1. J was trimmed by 0 bases and V by 2 bases; bases with no gene match: 13. The CDR3 loop spans 19 amino acids. CDR1 is MNHEY and CDR2 is SVGEGT in the germline V gene. The CDR3 DNA follows: TGTGCCAGCAGTTACCATGAGAGGGACAGCCGAAATAGCAATCAGCCCCAGCATTTT. This codes for CASSYHERDSRNSNQPQHF.

The V and J genes are TRBV4-1 and TRBJ2-2; 9 nucleotides line up with TRBD2. The CDR3 is 15 residues long. V dropped 1 base and J dropped 4; count of bases not matched to a gene: 1. Per germline, CDR1 MGHRA and CDR2 YSYEKL. CDR3 loop: CASSQGLAVTGELFF. The DNA for the CDR3 is TGCGCCAGCAGCCAAGGACTAGCGGTCACCGGGGAGCTGTTTTTT.

Ten or more counts support this clonotype. The chain has TRBV10-2 and TRBJ2-5; TRBD1 aligns across 7 bases. V was clipped by 3 bases and J by 4 bases; unmatched bases: 8. The germline CDR1 and CDR2 sequences are WSHSY and SAAADI. The CDR3 totals 15 residues. In DNA, the CDR3 is TGCGCCAGCAGTGAACAGGGGCAAGTTGGAGAGACCCAGTACTTC. This encodes CASSEQGQVGETQYF.

The rearrangement links TRBV20-1 to TRBJ1-2, with TRBD1 matching 8 bases. Losses at the gene ends were 6 bases for V and 5 bases for J; bases not matched to a gene: 11. Germline values: CDR1 DFQATT, CDR2 SNEGSKA (reference sequence). The CDR3 runs 14 residues. The CDR3 loop is CSAYAGQGPYGYTF. The CDR3 nucleotides read TGCAGTGCCTACGCTGGACAGGGACCATATGGCTACACCTTC.

This sequence joins TRBV19 and TRBJ1-5; D is unresolved. CDR1 and CDR2 (germline): LNHDA, SQIVND (reference sequence). CDR3 length: 14 amino acids. The V end was cut by 3 bases, the J end by 2 bases, with 8 bases between. The CDR3 loop is CASSIMGGNQPQHF. The CDR3 region has the DNA TGTGCCAGTAGTATCATGGGCGGCAATCAGCCCCAGCATTTT.

This clonotype was seen only a few times. The V and J genes are TRBV25-1 and TRBJ1-3, with no clear D. CDR3 length equals 14 residues. Trimming shortened V by 3 bases and J by 4 bases, and 10 bases separated the two germline ends. Germline V gene sequence: CDR1 MGHDK, CDR2 SYGVNS. In DNA, the CDR3 is TGTGCCAGCAGTGAGTTGGCCGGAGGAAACACCATATATTTT. Protein product: CASSELAGGNTIYF.

This clonotype came up a few times. The chain links TRBV11-2 to TRBJ2-7, with D maybe TRBD1 (6 bases). Germline lookup yields CDR1 SGHAT and CDR2 FQNNGV. Trimming took off 4 bases at V and 3 bases at J, with 13 bases between the two ends. The CDR3 loop spans 14 amino acids. CDR3 nucleotides: TGTGCCAGCAGCTCCCTACGGACAGTCTACGAGCAGTACGTC. Amino acid sequence: CASSSLRTVYEQYV.

The rearrangement joins TRBV24-1 to TRBJ2-5, with D possibly TRBD1 on 5 matching bases. The CDR3 loop spans 15 amino acids. V lost 4 bases, J lost 1 base, and 12 bases lay in between. Per germline, CDR1 KGHDR and CDR2 SFDVKD. The CDR3 DNA sequence: TGTGCCACCAGTGAAAGAACAGGACCCCAAGAGACCCAGTACTTC. The encoded protein is CATSERTGPQETQYF.

There are many counts of this clonotype. The chain uses TRBV29-1 and TRBJ1-1, with unresolved D. CDR1 SQVTM and CDR2 ANQGSEA come from the germline V gene. Trimming shortened V by 4 bases and J by 0 bases, and 3 bases separated the two germline ends. The CDR3 is 11 residues long. This CDR3 reads CSVGLNTEAFF. As DNA, the CDR3 is TGCAGCGTTGGGTTGAACACTGAAGCTTTCTTT.

J is TRBJ2-1 and V is TRBV7-2, with no clear D. This CDR3 comprises 15 residues. Germline values: CDR1 SGHTA, CDR2 FQGNSA. V was shortened by 2 bases and J by 3 bases, with 11 bases between the two germline ends. CDR3 sequence: CASSLTTDFYNEQFF. The CDR3 coding sequence is TGTGCCAGCAGCTTAACGACTGATTTCTACAATGAGCAGTTCTTC.

The rearrangement joins TRBV12-3 or TRBV12-4 to TRBJ2-7, with D perhaps given as TRBD1 or TRBD2 (6 bases each). CDR3 length: 13 residues. The ends were cut back, 3 bases at V and 2 bases at J, with 8 bases in the middle. The CDR3 is CASSFGGTYEQYV. The CDR3 coding sequence is TGTGCCAGCAGTTTCGGGGGCACCTACGAGCAGTACGTC.

Only a few counts were recorded for this clonotype. V and J are TRBV5-4 and TRBJ2-2; the D is unclear. V shed 4 bases and J shed 1 base, with 14 bases lying between them. Germline V CDR1 and CDR2: SGHNT, YYREEE (reference sequence). This CDR3 is 16 amino acids long. In DNA form, the CDR3 reads TGTGCCAGCAGCCTTCGGGTCGCCCGGAACACCGGGGAGCTGTTTTTT. It codes for CASSLRVARNTGELFF.

This rearrangement joins TRBV29-1 to TRBJ2-1; 8 bases are a match to TRBD2. The CDR3 covers 12 residues. Trimming removed 6 bases from V and 7 bases from J; junction bases left unmatched: 5. Looked up from germline, CDR1 is SQVTM and CDR2 is ANQGSEA. The CDR3 region has the DNA TGCAGCGTCCGGGGGGGCCCAAATGAGCAGTTCTTC. Its translation: CSVRGGPNEQFF.

The chain combines TRBV5-1 with TRBJ1-1, with 7 bases aligning to TRBD1. Germline V gives CDR1 SGHRS, CDR2 YFSETQ. V was pared by 3 bases and J by 2 bases, with 4 bases of the junction left unmatched. This CDR3 is built from 14 residues. CDR3 sequence: CASSWGTDNTEAFF. CDR3 sequence (DNA): TGCGCCAGCAGCTGGGGGACAGATAACACTGAAGCTTTCTTT.

This clonotype was found many times. V usage is TRBV6-6 and J usage is TRBJ1-1, with 7 bases fitting TRBD1. Germline V gives CDR1 MNHNY, CDR2 SVGAGI (reference sequence). Trimming cost V 5 bases and J 1 base; bases outside gene matches: 7. The CDR3 totals 15 residues. CDR3 in amino acids: CASSAAGTENTEAFF. CDR3 in DNA: TGTGCCAGCAGTGCAGCCGGGACAGAGAACACTGAAGCTTTCTTT.

To note about this clonotype: A much larger clone is a single base away; this may be a read error. The rearrangement uses TRBV27 and TRBJ1-6, with D unclear. The germline V gene encodes CDR1 MNHEY and CDR2 SMNVEV (reference sequence). The V gene lost 3 bases and the J gene lost 3 bases, with 9 bases spanning the gap. The length of the CDR3 is 15 residues. The CDR3 sequence is CASSFGMDYNSPLHF. The CDR3 DNA reads TGTGCCAGCAGTTTTGGGATGGACTATAATTCACCCCTCCACTTT.

This clonotype was found many times. The V call is TRBV15, the J call TRBJ1-1; 8 bases map to TRBD1. Germline V CDR1 and CDR2: LNHNV, YYDKDF (reference sequence). Trimming at V came to 1 base and at J to 10 bases, leaving 2 bases not matched to a gene. The CDR3 spans 12 residues. The CDR3 loop is CATSRVQGAAFF. CDR3 sequence (DNA): TGTGCCACCAGCAGAGTGCAGGGGGCAGCTTTCTTT.

This clonotype was observed a few times. The genes are TRBV3-1 and TRBJ2-2; D is unclear. V dropped 0 bases and J dropped 7 bases, with 18 bases sitting between them. Germline loops: CDR1 LGHDT, CDR2 YNNKEL (reference sequence). The CDR3 totals 17 residues. As DNA, the CDR3 is TGTGCCAGCAGCCAAGAATTGTCAGTTTCCCTTTTCGGGGAGCTGTTTTTT. It yields the protein CASSQELSVSLFGELFF.

This chain links TRBV6-5 with TRBJ1-4; the match to TRBD1 covers 8 bases. Germline-derived CDR1 and CDR2 are MNHEY and SVGAGI. The length of the CDR3 is 15 residues. The V segment lost 6 bases and the J segment 7 bases; nucleotides outside the gene matches: 10. The DNA of the CDR3 is TGTGCCAGCAGCCCCACACAGGGGGTCTTTGAAAAACTGTTTTTT. The encoded protein is CASSPTQGVFEKLFF.

The chain combines TRBV7-9 with TRBJ1-1; TRBD1 agrees at 9 bases. With V trimmed by 6 bases and J by 4 bases, 3 bases remained unmatched. CDR1 SEHNR and CDR2 FQNEAQ come from the germline V gene (reference sequence). The CDR3 runs to 13 residues. The CDR3 is CASRSDRGTEAFF. The CDR3 DNA reads as TGTGCCAGCAGATCGGACAGGGGCACTGAAGCTTTCTTT.

This clonotype was detected once. This sequence joins TRBV5-1 and TRBJ2-3; D gene unclear. The CDR3 length is 17 residues. Per germline, CDR1 SGHRS and CDR2 YFSETQ. Trimming removed 3 bases at V and 0 bases at J, with 17 bases between. In DNA form, the CDR3 reads TGCGCCAGCAGCTCGGTTTCGGGTTTACAAAGCACAGATACGCAGTATTTT. Translating it yields CASSSVSGLQSTDTQYF.

This clonotype has ten or more counts. The chain links TRBV6-5 to TRBJ1-4, with a tentative D call TRBD1 (6 bases). Germline V lookup: CDR1 MNHEY, CDR2 SVGAGI. The V end lost 6 bases, the J end lost 8 bases, and 16 bases lay between the germline ends. There are 14 residues in the CDR3. The CDR3 DNA is TGTGCCAGCAGGGGGACATTGATTGGGGAAAAACTGTTTTTT. It specifies CASRGTLIGEKLFF.

The sample holds many counts of this clonotype. The rearrangement uses TRBV2 and TRBJ2-6, with D unclear. The germline gives CDR1 SNHLY, CDR2 FYNNEI. V gave up 9 bases and J gave up 0 bases, with 9 bases separating them. The CDR3 loop spans 14 amino acids. The CDR3 region is CASRIDSGANVLTF. The CDR3 nucleotides read TGTGCCAGTCGAATCGACTCTGGGGCCAACGTCCTGACTTTC.